This T cell receptor (beta chain) was recorded in a study of T-cell reconstitution after alpha-beta-depleted transplantation in children. General study results and limits: T-cell numbers and diversity, one year after transplant, stemmed largely from T cells that were newly produced. TCRbeta diversity was high at day 60 in some patients (a result of surviving recipient T cells and thymic progenitors). After transplant, at about two months, alpha-beta T cells were reportedly derived from several hundred expanded graft clones.

On this clonotype: Its antigen remains unknown.

The CDR3 loop spans 18 amino acids. After removal of 3 bases from V and 1 base from J, the junction contained 10 bases not matched to a gene. Germline values: CDR1 SGDLS, CDR2 YYNGEE. Unique molecular identifiers were used in preparing the TCRbeta library. TCRdb ran MiXCR on the PCR reads and lists one entry per CDR3 protein. This sample has 800,000 to 1,000,000 distinct CDR3 sequences; about 29% occur once, and the top ten carry roughly 30%. The chain recombines TRBV9 with TRBJ2-3; 11 bases match TRBD2. The starting material was PBMCs, mostly from graft donor cells, obtained 360 days after TCRalphabeta/CD19-depleted stem cell transplant. This receptor was identified in a boy in the first two years of life who had a stem cell transplant for SCID, so the T cells may come from the graft donor. For the CDR3, the DNA is TGTGCCAGCAGCGCGTCTAGCGGGGGGCCCCCTGGCACAGATACGCAGTATTTT. Translating gives CASSASSGGPPGTDTQYF.